The 21 T cell receptor beta chains below all came from one sample that was sequenced in a study of T cells after yellow fever vaccination (dated by TCRdb to between 2019 and 2020). Libraries came from 5' RACE. Data came from an Illumina HiSeq 2500. The public sequencing data were trimmed at Q25 with fastp and processed into clonotypes with MiXCR by TCRdb, which kept only in-frame beta chains. Rows are unified per CDR3 protein, each entry keeping the most common DNA and genes. The sample table lists hundreds of thousands of distinct CDR3 sequences, roughly 22% of them with a count of one. Roughly 16% of the sample is taken by the ten largest. This specimen's treatment or condition label, per the study, means: live attenuated yellow fever vaccine strain. Sequences were derived from PBMCs, sampled about 21 days after the first yellow fever vaccination. These receptors all come from a man between 18 and 35 years old who received the YFV17D yellow fever vaccine.

The sample holds a few counts of this clonotype. The chain couples TRBV5-1 to TRBJ2-1, with 8 bases identical to TRBD2. Germline CDR1 reads SGHRS; CDR2 reads YFSETQ. V was pared by 5 bases and J by 5 bases, with 9 bases of the junction left unmatched. This CDR3 comprises 15 residues. The CDR3 sequence is CASSQFTSGNNEQFF. CDR3 coding DNA: TGCGCCAGCAGTCAGTTCACTAGCGGTAACAATGAGCAGTTCTTC.

This clonotype turned up a few times. The rearrangement uses TRBV6-2 or TRBV6-3 and TRBJ1-3, with 7 bases aligning to TRBD1. CDR1 MNHEY and CDR2 SVGEGT come from the germline V gene. The CDR3 runs 14 residues. V was pared by 6 bases and J by 3 bases, with 5 bases of the junction left unmatched. In DNA form, the CDR3 reads TGTGCCAGCAGCCTACAGGGGATTGGAAACACCATATATTTT. It codes for CASSLQGIGNTIYF.

The chain links TRBV10-1 to TRBJ1-5, with 9 bases identical to TRBD1. J gave up 10 bases and V 3 bases, and 13 bases lay outside the gene matches. The CDR3 has 16 amino acids. Germline V gene data show CDR1 as WNHNN and CDR2 as SYGVQD (reference sequence). In DNA, the CDR3 is TGCGCCAGCAGTGACCGGGACAGGGAATGGAGGGTACCCCAGCATTTT. It translates to CASSDRDREWRVPQHF.

The chain recombines TRBV7-8 with TRBJ2-2; a weak D match, TRBD2 (6 bases). Germline CDR1 is SGHVS and CDR2 is FQNEAQ. Between the trimmed V and J ends, which lost 1 base and 7 bases, there was a span of 13 bases. The CDR3 has 15 residues. The CDR3: CASSLVLRGGGELFF. The CDR3 DNA is TGTGCCAGCAGCTTAGTGCTGCGGGGAGGCGGGGAGCTGTTTTTT.

The chain is built from TRBV28 and TRBJ1-5; D is perhaps TRBD1 (5 bases). Trimming left V 5 bases short and J 1 base short, with 12 bases between. The CDR3 runs 15 residues. Germline V CDR1 and CDR2: MDHEN, SYDVKM. The CDR3 loop is CASSIAQGSNQPQHF. In DNA, the CDR3 is TGTGCCAGCAGTATCGCCCAGGGAAGCAATCAGCCCCAGCATTTT.

The chain links TRBV7-9 to TRBJ2-7, with D maybe TRBD2 (5 bases). The CDR3 has 17 residues. V lost 1 base, J lost 5 bases, and 21 bases lay in between. Germline CDR1 is SEHNR and CDR2 is FQNEAQ (reference sequence). The CDR3 bases are TGTGCCAGCAGCTTAGTCCCCTCGTTCCTAGTCGGGGACGAGCAGTACTTC. As protein: CASSLVPSFLVGDEQYF.

This chain joins TRBV9 and TRBJ1-2; D is unresolved. This CDR3 contains 15 residues. Trimming took 0 bases from V and 4 from J, leaving 13 bases between them. CDR1 SGDLS and CDR2 YYNGEE come from the germline V gene. The CDR3: CASSVEGRYSYGYTF. CDR3 bases: TGTGCCAGCAGCGTAGAGGGCCGTTACTCCTATGGCTACACCTTC.

The chain employs TRBV5-1 and TRBJ2-2, with D perhaps matching TRBD1 (5 bases). V was pared by 1 base and J by 0 bases, with 7 bases between. The CDR3 covers 15 residues. Germline V gene lookup returns CDR1 SGHRS and CDR2 YFSETQ. CDR3 loop: CASSLLTANTGELFF. CDR3 in DNA: TGCGCCAGCAGCTTGTTGACAGCGAACACCGGGGAGCTGTTTTTT.

This clonotype was observed a few times. CDR3 sequence (DNA): TGTGCCATCAGTGAGCCCTCTGGCAGGGCATTAGGCTACACCTTC. Amino acid sequence: CAISEPSGRALGYTF. The genes are TRBV10-3 and TRBJ1-2, with a weak D call TRBD1 (5 bases). V gave up 2 bases and J gave up 8 bases, with 18 bases separating them. There are 15 residues in the CDR3. Germline lookup yields CDR1 ENHRY and CDR2 SYGVKD.

The chain links TRBV6-2 or TRBV6-3 to TRBJ2-7; tentatively, D is TRBD2 (6 bases). The CDR3 contains 16 residues. The germline CDR1 and CDR2 sequences are MNHEY and SVGEGT. V dropped 4 bases and J dropped 3 bases, with 19 bases sitting between them. CDR3 sequence reads: CASSSGRLVPDYEQYV. The CDR3 DNA reads TGTGCCAGCAGTTCAGGCCGACTAGTTCCCGACTACGAGCAGTACGTC.

This rearrangement joins TRBV27 to TRBJ2-5; possible D gene TRBD2, 7 bases. Trimming left V 3 bases short and J 2 bases short, with 10 bases between. CDR1 and CDR2 (germline): MNHEY, SMNVEV (reference sequence). The CDR3 covers 14 residues. The DNA of the CDR3 is TGTGCCAGCAGTTTTAGGGGGGGGCAAGAGACCCAGTACTTC. This sequence encodes CASSFRGGQETQYF.

The gene calls are TRBV12-3 or TRBV12-4 and TRBJ1-1, with 7 bases aligning to TRBD1. The junction had 5 bases not matched to a gene; V was cut back by 7 bases and J by 0 bases. This CDR3 comprises 14 residues. The CDR3 nucleotides are TGTGCCAGCATTCCGGGACAGATGAACACTGAAGCTTTCTTT. It specifies CASIPGQMNTEAFF.

This clonotype was seen a few times. The chain couples TRBV29-1 to TRBJ2-7, with D tentatively TRBD2 (5 bases). CDR1 SQVTM and CDR2 ANQGSEA come from the germline V gene. The CDR3 is 12 amino acids. V shed 4 bases and J shed 1 base, with 8 bases lying between them. CDR3 DNA sequence: TGCAGCGTTGGCACGGGGTCCTACGAGCAGTACTTC. Its protein is CSVGTGSYEQYF.

This sequence joins TRBV7-8 and TRBJ2-7, with TRBD1 identical over 9 bases. CDR1 is SGHVS, CDR2 FQNEAQ, per germline. This CDR3 has 14 amino acids. The V segment lost 5 bases and the J segment 4 bases; nucleotides outside the gene matches: 6. The DNA for the CDR3 is TGTGCCAGCAGCCCCGTGACAGGGGGGTACGAGCAGTACGTC. Amino acid sequence: CASSPVTGGYEQYV.

The J gene is TRBJ2-2, the V gene TRBV4-2, with D unresolved. The V gene's germline CDR1 is LGHNA and CDR2 YNFKEQ. Between the trimmed V and J ends, which lost 6 bases and 10 bases, there was a span of 12 bases. There are 12 residues in the CDR3. In nucleotides, the CDR3 is TGTGCCAGCAGTCAACACCGTAAGGAGCTGTTTTTT. Translated, it gives CASSQHRKELFF.

Only a few counts were recorded for this clonotype. The chain is built from TRBV29-1 and TRBJ2-3, with a tentative D call TRBD1 (6 bases). Germline-derived CDR1 and CDR2 are SQVTM and ANQGSEA. This CDR3 is built from 13 residues. Trimming cost V 7 bases and J 1 base, with 12 bases left between them. CDR3 DNA sequence: TGCAGCGCCCCACAGGGTGGCACAGATACGCAGTATTTT. It yields the protein CSAPQGGTDTQYF.

This clonotype was picked up a small number of times. Written as DNA, the CDR3 is TGTGCCAGCAGTGAGACAGGGTTCGGTGGTGGTGAGCAGTTCTTC. Its protein is CASSETGFGGGEQFF. The chain has TRBV6-1 and TRBJ2-1; 7 positions agree with TRBD1. This CDR3 region has 15 residues. Germline-derived CDR1 and CDR2 are MNHNS and SASEGT. The ends lost 3 bases at V and 9 bases at J; junction bases unmatched: 11.

This clonotype was seen a few times. The V gene is TRBV4-3, the J gene TRBJ2-5, with D uncertain. Germline V gives CDR1 LGHNA, CDR2 YSLEER. This CDR3 is 15 amino acids long. The V gene lost 1 base and the J gene lost 2 bases, with 11 bases spanning the gap. CDR3 sequence (DNA): TGCGCCAGCAGCCAAGGGGTGGAAACGCAAGAGACCCAGTACTTC. As protein: CASSQGVETQETQYF.

The J gene is TRBJ1-4, the V gene TRBV6-5; D remains ambiguous. The CDR3 extends over 15 amino acids. CDR1 and CDR2 (germline): MNHEY, SVGAGI. V was shortened by 2 bases and J by 6 bases, with 13 bases between the two germline ends. The CDR3 loop is CASSYVAWRDEKLFF. Here the CDR3 DNA reads TGTGCCAGCAGTTACGTCGCATGGAGGGATGAAAAACTGTTTTTT.

The chain is built from TRBV7-2 and TRBJ2-3; D is unresolved. Trimming shortened V by 1 base and J by 2 bases, and 7 bases separated the two germline ends. Germline CDR1 and CDR2: SGHTA and FQGNSA. The CDR3 is 14 amino acids. The CDR3 reads CASSLVGHTDTQYF. CDR3 bases: TGTGCCAGCAGCTTAGTAGGTCACACAGATACGCAGTATTTT.

Ten or more counts support this clonotype. This sequence joins TRBV7-2 and TRBJ2-3; D is uncertain. The ends were cut back, 7 bases at V and 1 base at J, with 9 bases in the middle. The germline gives CDR1 SGHTA, CDR2 FQGNSA. The CDR3 runs 13 residues. The CDR3 DNA is TGTGCCAGCACCCCTGGTCGCACAGATACGCAGTATTTT. Translation gives CASTPGRTDTQYF.